The entry below describes one TCR beta chain. Its target is not known. The sample is drawn from a study of PD-1 blockade in classical Hodgkin lymphoma. Overall study findings and caveats: As was reported, newly diagnosed patients showed lower baseline TCR diversity than healthy donors did.

V shed 4 bases, J shed 4 bases, and the junction held 7 bases outside the gene matches. The length of the CDR3 is 14 residues. Germline V gene sequence: CDR1 SGHRS, CDR2 YFSETQ. Each patient relapsed following autologous stem cell transplantation, and prior brentuximab vedotin exposure differed. Using immunoSEQ multiplex PCR, the repertoire was profiled, and TCRdb retains in-frame clones only, with some absent. Of approximately 11,000 clones in the sample, roughly 85% were seen once. This specimen was peripheral blood mononuclear cells (PBMCs), taken at baseline. This sequence was found in a human donor with classical Hodgkin lymphoma. The J gene is TRBJ1-2, the V gene TRBV5-1; 7 bases align to TRBD1. CDR3 residues: CASSQNRDSYGYTF. CDR3 coding DNA: TGCGCCAGCAGCCAAAACCGGGACAGCTATGGCTACACCTTC.